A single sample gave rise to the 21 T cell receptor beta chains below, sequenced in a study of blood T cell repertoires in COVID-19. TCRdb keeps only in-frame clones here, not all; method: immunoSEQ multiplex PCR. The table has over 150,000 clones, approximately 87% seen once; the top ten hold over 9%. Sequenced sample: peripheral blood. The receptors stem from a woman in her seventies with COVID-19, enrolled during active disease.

In DNA form, the CDR3 reads TGTGCCAGCAGCCAATATGGGGCAATGGAAAAACTGTTTTTT. It translates to CASSQYGAMEKLFF. The J gene is TRBJ1-4, the V gene TRBV14, with a weak D call TRBD1 (5 bases). Germline CDR1 and CDR2: SGHDN and FVKESK. This CDR3 has 14 amino acids. V lost 2 bases and J lost 8, with 12 bases in between.

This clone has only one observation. CDR3 DNA sequence: TGTGCCAGCAGCTTAGTGGGGACTAGCCTGGTCAATGAGCAGTTCTTC. Encoded protein: CASSLVGTSLVNEQFF. The rearrangement links TRBV7-2 to TRBJ2-1; 9 bases line up with TRBD2. V gave up 1 base and J gave up 6 bases; unmatched junction bases: 7. Germline CDR1 and CDR2: SGHTA and FQGNSA. The CDR3 contains 16 residues.

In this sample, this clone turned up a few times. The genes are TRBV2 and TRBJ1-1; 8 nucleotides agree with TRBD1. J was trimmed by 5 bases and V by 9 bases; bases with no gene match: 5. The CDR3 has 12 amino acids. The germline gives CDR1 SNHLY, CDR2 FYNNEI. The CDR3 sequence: CASRTGKTEAFF. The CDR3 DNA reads TGTGCCAGTAGGACAGGGAAAACTGAAGCTTTCTTT.

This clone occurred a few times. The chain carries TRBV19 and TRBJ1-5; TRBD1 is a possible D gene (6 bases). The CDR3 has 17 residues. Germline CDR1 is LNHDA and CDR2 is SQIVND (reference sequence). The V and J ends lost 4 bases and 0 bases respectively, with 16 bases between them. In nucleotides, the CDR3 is TGTGCCAGTAGTAACACGCGGACAGCGTATAGCAATCAGCCCCAGCATTTT. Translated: CASSNTRTAYSNQPQHF.

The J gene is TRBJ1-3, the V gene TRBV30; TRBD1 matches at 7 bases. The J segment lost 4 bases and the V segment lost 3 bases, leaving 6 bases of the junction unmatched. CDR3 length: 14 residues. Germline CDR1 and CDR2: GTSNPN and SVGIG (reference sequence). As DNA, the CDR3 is TGTGCCTGGAGATTAGGGGGCGCCGGAAACACCATATATTTT. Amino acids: CAWRLGGAGNTIYF.

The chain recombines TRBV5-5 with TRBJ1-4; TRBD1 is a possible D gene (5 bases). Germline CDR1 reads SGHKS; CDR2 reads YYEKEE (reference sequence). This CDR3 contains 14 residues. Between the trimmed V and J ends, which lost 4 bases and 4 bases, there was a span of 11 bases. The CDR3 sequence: CASSPVGVNEKLFF. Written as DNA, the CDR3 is TGTGCCAGCAGCCCCGTAGGGGTTAATGAAAAACTGTTTTTT.

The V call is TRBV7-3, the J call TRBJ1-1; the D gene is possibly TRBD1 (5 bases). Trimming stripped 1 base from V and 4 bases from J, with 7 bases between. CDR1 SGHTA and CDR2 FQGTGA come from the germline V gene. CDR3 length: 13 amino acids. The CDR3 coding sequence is TGTGCCAGCAGCTTAAGACAGACCACTGAAGCTTTCTTT. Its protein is CASSLRQTTEAFF.

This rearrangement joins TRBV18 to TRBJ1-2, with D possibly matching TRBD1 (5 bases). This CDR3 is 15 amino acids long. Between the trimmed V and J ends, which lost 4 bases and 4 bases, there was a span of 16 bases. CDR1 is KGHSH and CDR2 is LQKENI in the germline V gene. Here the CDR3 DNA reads TGTGCCAGCTCACTCGAGCGACAGACCCTCTATGGCTACACCTTC. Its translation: CASSLERQTLYGYTF.

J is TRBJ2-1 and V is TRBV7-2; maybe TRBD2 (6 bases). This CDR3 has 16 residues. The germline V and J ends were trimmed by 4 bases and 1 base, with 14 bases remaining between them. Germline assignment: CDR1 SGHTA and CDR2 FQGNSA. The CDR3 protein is CASSSKLARSYNEQFF. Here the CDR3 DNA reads TGTGCCAGCAGCTCCAAACTAGCCCGATCCTACAATGAGCAGTTCTTC. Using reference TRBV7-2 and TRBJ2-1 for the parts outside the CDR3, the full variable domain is GAGVSQSPSNKVTEKGKDVELRCDPISGHTALYWYRQSLGQGLEFLIYFQGNSAPDKSGLPSDRFSAERTGGSVSTLTIQRTQQEDSAVYLCASSSKLARSYNEQFFGPGTRLTVL.

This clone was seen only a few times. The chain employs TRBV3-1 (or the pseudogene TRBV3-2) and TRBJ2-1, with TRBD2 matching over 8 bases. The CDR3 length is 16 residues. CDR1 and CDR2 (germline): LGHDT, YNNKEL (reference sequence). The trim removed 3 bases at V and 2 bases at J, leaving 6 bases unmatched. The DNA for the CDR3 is TGTGCCAGCAGCCAGGGTTATAGCGGGGCCTACAATGAGCAGTTCTTC. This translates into CASSQGYSGAYNEQFF.

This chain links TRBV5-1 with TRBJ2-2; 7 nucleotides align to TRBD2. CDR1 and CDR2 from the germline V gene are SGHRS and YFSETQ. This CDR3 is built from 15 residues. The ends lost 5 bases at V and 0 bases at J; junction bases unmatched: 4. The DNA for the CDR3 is TGCGCCAGCAGACCGGGAGGCGCGAACACCGGGGAGCTGTTTTTT. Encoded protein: CASRPGGANTGELFF.

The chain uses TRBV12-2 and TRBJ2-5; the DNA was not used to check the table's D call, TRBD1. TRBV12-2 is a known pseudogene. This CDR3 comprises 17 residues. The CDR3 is CASRPAIDRESDETQYF. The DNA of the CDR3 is TGTGCAAGTCGCCCAGCCATTGACAGGGAGTCTGATGAGACCCAGTACTTC.

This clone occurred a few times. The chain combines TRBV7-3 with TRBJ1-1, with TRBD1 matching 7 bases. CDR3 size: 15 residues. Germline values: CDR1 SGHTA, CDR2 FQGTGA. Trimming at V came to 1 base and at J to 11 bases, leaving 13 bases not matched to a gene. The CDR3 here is CASSLKGGGQDAAFF. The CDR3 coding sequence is TGTGCCAGCAGCTTAAAGGGGGGTGGACAGGACGCGGCTTTCTTT.

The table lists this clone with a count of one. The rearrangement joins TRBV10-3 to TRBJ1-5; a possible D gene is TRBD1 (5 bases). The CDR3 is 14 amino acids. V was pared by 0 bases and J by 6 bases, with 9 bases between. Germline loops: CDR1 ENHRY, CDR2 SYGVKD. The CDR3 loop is CAISESSGFQPQHF. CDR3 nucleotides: TGTGCCATCAGTGAGTCGTCAGGGTTTCAGCCCCAGCATTTT.

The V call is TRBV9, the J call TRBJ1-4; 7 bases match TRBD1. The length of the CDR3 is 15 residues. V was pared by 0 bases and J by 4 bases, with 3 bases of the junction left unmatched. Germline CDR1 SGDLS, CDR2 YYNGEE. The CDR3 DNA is TGTGCCAGCAGCGTAGCTCAGGGGGGTAATGAAAAACTGTTTTTT. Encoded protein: CASSVAQGGNEKLFF.

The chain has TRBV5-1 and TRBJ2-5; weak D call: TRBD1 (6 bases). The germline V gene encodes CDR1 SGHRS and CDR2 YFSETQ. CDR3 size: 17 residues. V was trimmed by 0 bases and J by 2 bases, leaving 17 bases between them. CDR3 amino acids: CASSLGARGLPQETQYF. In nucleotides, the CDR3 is TGCGCCAGCAGCTTGGGGGCCAGGGGTTTACCTCAAGAGACCCAGTACTTC.

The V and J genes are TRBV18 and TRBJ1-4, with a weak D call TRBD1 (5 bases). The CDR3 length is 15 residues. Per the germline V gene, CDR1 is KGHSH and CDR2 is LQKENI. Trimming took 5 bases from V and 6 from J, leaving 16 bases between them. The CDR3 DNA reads TGTGCCAGCTCATCCTCGGGGGGGAATGATGAAAAACTGTTTTTT. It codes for CASSSSGGNDEKLFF.

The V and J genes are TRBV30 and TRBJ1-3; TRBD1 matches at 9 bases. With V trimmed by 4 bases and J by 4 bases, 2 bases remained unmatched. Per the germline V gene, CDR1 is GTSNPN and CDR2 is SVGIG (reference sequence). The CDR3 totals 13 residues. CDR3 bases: TGTGCCTGGAAAGGGACAGGGGGAAACACCATATATTTT. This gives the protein CAWKGTGGNTIYF.

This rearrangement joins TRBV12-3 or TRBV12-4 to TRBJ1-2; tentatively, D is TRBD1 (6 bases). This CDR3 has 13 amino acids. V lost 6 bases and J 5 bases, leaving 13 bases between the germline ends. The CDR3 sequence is CASSPDRDYGYTF. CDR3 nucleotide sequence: TGTGCCAGCAGCCCGGACAGAGATTATGGCTACACCTTC.

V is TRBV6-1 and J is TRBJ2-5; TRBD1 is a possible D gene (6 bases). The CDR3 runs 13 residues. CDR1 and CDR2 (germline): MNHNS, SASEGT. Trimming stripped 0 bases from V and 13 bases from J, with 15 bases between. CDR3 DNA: TGTGCCAGCAGTGAAGCGAAAGCGGCAGGGGCGTACTTC. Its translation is CASSEAKAAGAYF.

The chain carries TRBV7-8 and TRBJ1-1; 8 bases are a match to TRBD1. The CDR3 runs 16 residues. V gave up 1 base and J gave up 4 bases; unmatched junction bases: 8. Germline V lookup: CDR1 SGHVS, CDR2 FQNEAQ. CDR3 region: CASSLGLGQVLTEAFF. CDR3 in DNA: TGTGCCAGCAGCTTAGGACTGGGACAGGTCCTCACTGAAGCTTTCTTT.